This T cell receptor beta chain originates from a study of Ad26.COV2.S vaccination and SARS-CoV-2 variants (dated by TCRdb to the early 2020s). Background on the whole study: Vaccine-arm donors came from COV1001, a multicentre, randomized, double-blind, placebo-controlled phase I-IIa trial of Ad26.COV2.S in healthy adults. TCRbeta repertoire sequencing was used to assess the specificity and breadth of SARS-CoV-2-reactive T cell receptors after Ad26.COV2.S vaccination. Investigators did not know the trial group allocation while performing experiments and assessing outcomes. Trial participants were randomized into five groups of five: low-dose or high-dose Ad26.COV2.S given once or twice, or placebo on both occasions. A total of some 30 samples were included in the TCR-sequenced set, comprising around 19 Ad26.COV2.S vaccine recipients, 5 placebo recipients and 8 SARS-CoV-2 convalescent individuals. Ad26.COV2.S was administered intramuscularly at a dose of 5x10^10 or 1x10^11 viral particles, either as one shot or as two shots given 56 days apart.

Results the study describes overall, beyond this receptor: After vaccination, spike-specific CD8+ and CD4+ T cell responses were reported to show substantial breadth. Vaccine and placebo recipients had comparable non-spike TCR breadth, which fits with the vaccine containing only spike. It was noted by the authors that total T cell responses may have been underestimated by the TCR breadth and depth analyses. Compared with placebo recipients, Ad26.COV2.S recipients showed higher spike-specific TCR breadth (P = 0.0014). Comparing responses between vaccine doses or regimens was not something the study was powered to do.

On this clone: Its target antigen remains unknown. The sample holds no much larger clone one base away, and base qualities are not on file.

Read against the paper, the sample's treatment or condition label means: 19 received Ad26.COV2.S at low or high dose, single or two shots; roughly five received placebo; per-sample allocation not given. Repertoires of vaccine and placebo recipients were sequenced from samples taken on day 63 after the first injection. In Cohort 1b, some 25 adults aged 18-55 years were enrolled at a single site in Boston, USA, between 29 July and 7 August 2020. Ad26.COV2.S was a replication-incompetent adenovirus type 26 vector expressing a prefusion-stabilized SARS-CoV-2 spike protein from the original Wuhan strain. Trimming at the junction amounts to 1 base on V and 0 bases on J, and the germline ends lie 13 bases apart. The CDR3 sequence holds 17 residues, the cysteine and phenylalanine included. Just the 51-base CDR3 DNA is kept, in frame starting at base 1. Per the germline V gene (reference sequence), MNHEY is the CDR1 and SMNVEV is the CDR2.

TCRbeta CDR3 regions were sequenced with the immunoSEQ Assay. After extraction, genomic DNA underwent amplification by bias-controlled multiplex PCR, followed by high-throughput sequencing. Per the original workflow: To quantify the absolute abundance of each unique TCRbeta CDR3 region, sequences were collapsed and filtered. T cell fraction was estimated by normalizing TCRbeta template counts to usable DNA, which was measured by amplifying reference genes present in all nucleated cells. Repertoire TCRs were annotated as SARS-CoV-2-specific when V gene, CDR3 amino acid sequence and J gene were exactly matched to a known reactive TCR set. The reference SARS-CoV-2 TCR set was derived from MIRA and filtered for enrichment in COVID-19-positive ImmuneCODE repertoires, a step that removed public or cross-reactive TCRs. Using the MIRA antigens, annotated TCRs were further analysed by specific ORF or by position within an ORF. Depth was the summed frequency of annotated unique rearrangements, while breadth was defined as annotated unique rearrangements over total unique productive rearrangements. TCR breadth was compared between groups using two-sided Wilcoxon rank-sum tests. TCRdb provides this immuneACCESS table in a form limited to in-frame rearrangements. Some clones are lacking; in checked studies, under half of them reflect an unresolved V gene, and why the rest are absent is not known. The DNA was the basis for D and trimming; V, J and clone size are from that table. The sample table contains hundreds of thousands of clones; only one count was recorded for 89% of them. Roughly 2.5% of the sample is in the top ten clones.

The sequence was collected from a person aged 18-65 years who received the Ad26.COV2.S COVID-19 vaccine or a placebo. The V gene is TRBV27 and the J gene is TRBJ1-5, with no reliable assignment of the D segment. This specimen was peripheral blood, taken in a trial of Ad26.COV2.S vaccine versus placebo. The encoded CDR3 is CASSLFPAQSSNQPQHF. The base sequence is TGTGCCAGCAGTTTATTTCCGGCCCAATCTAGCAATCAGCCCCAGCATTTT.